The sequence of this T cell receptor beta chain was determined in a study of blood T cell repertoires in COVID-19. J was trimmed by 5 bases and V by 1 base; bases with no gene match: 6. The CDR3 runs to 16 residues. Per the germline V gene, CDR1 is LGHDT and CDR2 is YNNKEL (reference sequence). The assay was immunoSEQ multiplex PCR, and TCRdb's table has in-frame clones only and misses some. The sample lists fewer than 70,000 clones, about four fifths occurring once. The chain uses TRBV3-1 (or the pseudogene TRBV3-2) and TRBJ2-7; 12 bases fit TRBD2. Sequenced sample: peripheral blood. The origin of this receptor is a woman older than 75 with acute or convalescent COVID-19. This CDR3 reads CASSQGRLAGVNEQYF. CDR3 sequence (DNA): TGTGCCAGCAGCCAAGGGAGACTAGCGGGGGTGAACGAGCAGTACTTC.